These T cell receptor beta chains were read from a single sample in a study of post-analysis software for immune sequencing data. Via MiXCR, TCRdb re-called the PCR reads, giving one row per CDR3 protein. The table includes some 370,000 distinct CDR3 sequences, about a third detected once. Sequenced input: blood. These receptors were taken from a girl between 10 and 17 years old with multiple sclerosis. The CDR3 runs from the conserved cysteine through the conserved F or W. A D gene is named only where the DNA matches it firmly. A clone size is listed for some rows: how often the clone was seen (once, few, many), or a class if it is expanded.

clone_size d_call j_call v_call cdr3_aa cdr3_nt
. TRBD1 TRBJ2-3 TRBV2 CASTDRGTDTQYF TGTGCCAGCACGGACAGGGGCACAGATACGCAGTATTTT
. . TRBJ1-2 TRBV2 CASSEVGYAGYTF TGTGCCAGCAGTGAAGTGGGGTATGCTGGCTACACCTTC
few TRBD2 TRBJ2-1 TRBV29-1 CSVQGTSGNNEQFF TGCAGCGTCCAGGGAACTAGCGGGAACAATGAGCAGTTCTTC
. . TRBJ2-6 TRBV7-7 CASSPTGRSAGANVLTF TGTGCTAGCAGCCCGACTGGCCGCTCTGCCGGGGCCAACGTCCTGACTTTC
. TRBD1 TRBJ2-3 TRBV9 CASSRQGLHADTQYF TGTGCCAGCAGCCGACAGGGGCTCCACGCAGATACGCAGTATTTT
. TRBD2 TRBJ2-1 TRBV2 CASSDASGGRNEQFF TGTGCCAGCAGTGATGCTAGCGGGGGAAGAAATGAGCAGTTCTTC
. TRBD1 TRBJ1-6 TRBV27 CASTLTGSSVSSYNSPLHF TGTGCCAGCACCCTGACAGGGTCTTCCGTCAGCTCCTATAATTCACCCCTCCACTTT
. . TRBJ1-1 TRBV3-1 CASSVQGRKAFF TGTGCCAGCAGCGTACAGGGACGTAAGGCTTTCTTT
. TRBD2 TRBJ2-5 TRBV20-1 CSASWASGDQETQYF TGCAGTGCTAGTTGGGCTAGCGGAGACCAAGAGACCCAGTACTTC
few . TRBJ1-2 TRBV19 CASRAGLDTYNYGYTF TGTGCCAGTAGAGCGGGCCTCGACACTTATAACTATGGCTACACCTTC
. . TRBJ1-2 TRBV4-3 CASSREGSVYTF TGCGCCAGCAGCCGAGAAGGGTCAGTCTACACCTTC
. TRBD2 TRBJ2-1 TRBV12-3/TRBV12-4 CASSPMAGGRDEQFF TGTGCCAGCAGCCCTATGGCGGGGGGGCGGGATGAGCAGTTCTTC
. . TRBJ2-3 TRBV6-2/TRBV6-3 CATRGSSTDTQYF TGTGCCACCCGCGGCTCTAGCACAGATACGCAGTATTTT
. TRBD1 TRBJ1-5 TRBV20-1 CSATPATGNNQPQHF TGCAGTGCTACCCCGGCGACAGGGAACAATCAGCCCCAGCATTTT
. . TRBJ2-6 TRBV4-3 CASSRDSNRGANVLTF TGCGCCAGCAGCCGTGATTCTAACCGGGGGGCCAACGTCCTGACTTTC
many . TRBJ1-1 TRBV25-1 CASRDNTEAFF TGTGCCAGCAGGGACAACACTGAAGCTTTCTTT
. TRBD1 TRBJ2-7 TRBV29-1 CSVGDSPYEQYF TGCAGCGTTGGGGACAGCCCCTACGAGCAGTACTTC
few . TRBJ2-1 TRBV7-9 CASSLSPLGAYNEQFF TGTGCCAGCAGCTTATCACCCCTAGGCGCCTACAATGAGCAGTTCTTC
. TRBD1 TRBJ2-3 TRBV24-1 CATSEGGTGMSTDTQYF TGTGCCACCAGTGAAGGTGGGACAGGGATGTCGACAGATACGCAGTATTTT
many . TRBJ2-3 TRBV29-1 CSVGQVLTDTQYF TGCAGCGTTGGGCAAGTTCTCACAGATACGCAGTATTTT
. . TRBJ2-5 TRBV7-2 CASSQKGWSVGTQYF TGTGCCAGCAGCCAGAAAGGATGGTCCGTAGGGACCCAGTACTTC
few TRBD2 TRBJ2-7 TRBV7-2 CASSLAGGEELTQYF TGTGCCAGCAGCTTAGCGGGAGGGGAAGAGCTAACCCAGTACTTC
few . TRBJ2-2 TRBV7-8 CASRPGRTNTGELFF TGTGCCAGCAGACCGGGGAGAACGAACACCGGGGAGCTGTTTTTT
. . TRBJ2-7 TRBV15 CATSRGVGDEQYF TGTGCCACCAGCAGAGGGGTCGGAGACGAGCAGTACTTC
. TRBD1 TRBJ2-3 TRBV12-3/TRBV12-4 CASSFLRGRIDTQYF TGTGCCAGCAGTTTCTTGAGGGGGCGAATAGATACGCAGTATTTT
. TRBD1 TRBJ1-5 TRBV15 CATSGNRGARNQPQHF TGTGCCACCAGCGGAAACAGGGGGGCTAGAAATCAGCCCCAGCATTTT
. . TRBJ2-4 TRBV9 CASSGPKNIQYF TGTGCCAGCAGCGGACCGAAAAACATTCAGTACTTC
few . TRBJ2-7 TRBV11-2 CASSLAGIPLEQYF TGTGCCAGCAGCTTAGCGGGAATTCCCCTCGAGCAGTACTTC
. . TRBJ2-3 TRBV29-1 CSVLDHTDTQYF TGCAGCGTTTTGGACCACACAGATACGCAGTATTTT
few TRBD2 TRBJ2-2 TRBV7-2 CASSLSSGLGTGELFF TGTGCCAGCAGCCTCTCTAGCGGCCTTGGCACCGGGGAGCTGTTTTTT
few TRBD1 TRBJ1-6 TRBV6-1 CASSRDRGPLGVHF TGTGCCAGCAGCCGGGACAGGGGGCCGCTGGGGGTCCACTTT
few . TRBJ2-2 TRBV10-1 CASRPGVSDTGELFF TGCGCCAGCAGGCCAGGGGTGTCGGACACCGGGGAGCTGTTTTTT
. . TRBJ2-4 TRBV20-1 CSASRKNIQYF TGCAGTGCTAGTAGGAAAAACATTCAGTACTTC
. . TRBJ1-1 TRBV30 CAWSLNSGFEAFF TGTGCCTGGAGTCTAAATAGTGGGTTTGAAGCTTTCTTT
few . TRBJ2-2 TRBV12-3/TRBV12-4 CASSRLVMTGELFF TGTGCCAGCAGTCGGCTAGTTATGACCGGGGAGCTGTTTTTT
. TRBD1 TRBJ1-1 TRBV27 CASRPTGYTEAFF TGTGCCAGCAGACCGACAGGGTACACTGAAGCTTTCTTT
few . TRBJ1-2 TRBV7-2 CASSSLGASYYGYTF TGTGCCAGCAGCTCCTTGGGGGCTTCGTACTATGGCTACACCTTC
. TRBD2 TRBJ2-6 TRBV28 CASSLGGSGNVLTF TGTGCCAGCAGTTTGGGGGGGTCGGGCAACGTCCTGACTTTC
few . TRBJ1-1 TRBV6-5 CASSSTGSGNTEAFF TGTGCCAGCAGTTCCACAGGGTCCGGGAACACTGAAGCTTTCTTT
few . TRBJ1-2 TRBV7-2 CASSLAGVNMGGYTF TGTGCCAGCAGCTTAGCTGGGGTTAATATGGGTGGCTACACCTTC
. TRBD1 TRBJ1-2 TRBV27 CASRPPLRDRGNYGYTF TGTGCCAGCAGGCCACCGCTCCGGGACAGGGGGAACTATGGCTACACCTTC